Described below is a single T cell receptor beta chain sequence and its context. This sample is part of a study of shared clonotypes between healthy human individuals. Sequencing was performed with immunoSEQ multiplex PCR; in TCRdb, only in-frame clones are kept and a portion is missing. This sample has over 2 million clones; just under 95% occur once, and the top ten carry about 0.41%. Germline V lookup: CDR1 SNHLY, CDR2 FYNNEI. Trimming removed 2 bases at V and 0 bases at J, with 14 bases between. CDR3 length: 16 residues. The sequence came from a man between 18 and 29 years old in good health. Some clones in this sample may be carry-over from other donors' samples. Sequencing was done on a sample of naive CD4+ T cells from PBMCs. The subset: CD45RA+ positively selected. The chain is built from TRBV2 and TRBJ2-7; unclear D gene. As DNA, the CDR3 is TGTGCCAGCAGTGAATACGGCTCTAAGAGCTCCTACGAGCAGTACTTC. Residues: CASSEYGSKSSYEQYF.